Following are 31 T cell receptor beta chains from one sample sequenced in a study of vaccination and CD4 T cells after COVID-19. Sequence data for DNA of cultured CD4+ T cells were generated by the Oncomine TCR Beta short-read assay. Each CDR3 protein gets one entry after TCRdb re-called the PCR reads with MiXCR. This sample has fewer than 15,000 distinct CDR3 sequences, with 25% to 35% found just once. Treatment noted: approximately 9-day PBMC culture with coronavirus spike peptide pools or control peptides (ViraFEST assay). Their target antigens are unknown. This specimen was CD4+ T cells from blood, cultured in vitro, taken before SARS-CoV-2 vaccination. Every receptor here comes from a human donor who received a COVID-19 vaccine.

The rearrangement joins TRBV5-5 to TRBJ2-1, with 10 bases lining up with TRBD2. The J segment lost 9 bases and the V segment lost 3 bases, leaving 6 bases of the junction unmatched. The CDR3 consists of 14 residues. Germline values: CDR1 SGHKS, CDR2 YYEKEE (reference sequence). As DNA, the CDR3 is TGTGCCAGCAGCTGGACTAGCGGAGCCATTGAGCAGTTCTTC. Translating it yields CASSWTSGAIEQFF.

This chain connects TRBV2 to TRBJ1-5, with D perhaps TRBD1 (5 bases). The germline V and J ends were trimmed by 6 bases and 4 bases, with 10 bases remaining between them. The germline V gene has CDR1 SNHLY and CDR2 FYNNEI. The CDR3 length is 13 residues. CDR3 nucleotides: TGTGCCAGCAGACGGGGCGAAAATCAGCCCCAGCATTTT. Translated, it gives CASRRGENQPQHF.

The chain employs TRBV12-3 or TRBV12-4 and TRBJ2-2, with D hard to call. CDR3 length equals 16 residues. Trimming removed 6 bases at V and 4 bases at J, with 18 bases between. DNA for the CDR3: TGTGCCAGCAGCCGGGCCACCCGGGTCGGCACCGGGGAGCTGTTTTTT. The encoded protein is CASSRATRVGTGELFF.

The chain couples TRBV2 to TRBJ2-7, with unresolved D. This CDR3 spans 11 amino acids. CDR1 is SNHLY, CDR2 FYNNEI, per germline. The V and J ends lost 8 bases and 4 bases respectively, with 9 bases between them. The CDR3 region is CASGPEYEQYF. The CDR3 nucleotides read TGTGCCAGCGGCCCGGAGTACGAGCAGTACTTC.

V is TRBV30 and J is TRBJ1-6; D not certain. Deletions cut 0 bases from V and 8 bases from J, with 11 bases between. Germline CDR1 is GTSNPN and CDR2 is SVGIG (reference sequence). There are 14 residues in the CDR3. The CDR3 bases are TGTGCCTGGAGTGTAGTGGCAGAGGATTCACCCCTCCACTTT. This sequence encodes CAWSVVAEDSPLHF.

This rearrangement joins TRBV30 to TRBJ2-5; maybe TRBD1 (7 bases). Trimming left V 5 bases short and J 9 bases short, with 16 bases between. This CDR3 region has 12 residues. Germline V CDR1 and CDR2: GTSNPN, SVGIG (reference sequence). CDR3 in amino acids: CAWRLEGASQYF. Written as DNA, the CDR3 is TGTGCCTGGCGCCTGGAGGGGGCCTCCCAGTACTTC.

The J gene is TRBJ2-7, the V gene TRBV6-1; no firm D call. The CDR3 runs 11 residues. V gave up 10 bases and J gave up 7 bases, with 14 bases separating them. The V gene's germline CDR1 is MNHNS and CDR2 SASEGT. The CDR3 protein is CATTRGIEQYF. Written as DNA, the CDR3 is TGTGCCACCACAAGAGGCATTGAGCAGTACTTC.

The chain uses TRBV6-1 and TRBJ1-2; 7 bases agree with TRBD1. Losses at the gene ends were 5 bases for V and 0 bases for J; bases not matched to a gene: 6. CDR1 and CDR2 from the germline V gene are MNHNS and SASEGT. This CDR3 is 15 amino acids long. CDR3 bases: TGTGCCAGCAGTCGCGGGACAGCCGCTAACTATGGCTACACCTTC. Translated: CASSRGTAANYGYTF.

The V and J genes are TRBV19 and TRBJ1-5; 11 bases fit TRBD1. The CDR3 has 15 amino acids. Germline V gives CDR1 LNHDA, CDR2 SQIVND (reference sequence). Germline trimming cut 5 bases from V and 6 bases from J; bases unmatched to any gene: 6. The CDR3 DNA sequence: TGTGCCAGTAGTTACGGACAGGGGGCCCCTCAGCCCCAGCATTTT. It yields the protein CASSYGQGAPQPQHF.

J is TRBJ2-1 and V is TRBV7-3; 7 bases align to TRBD2. J gave up 3 bases and V 2 bases, and 13 bases lay outside the gene matches. Germline V lookup: CDR1 SGHTA, CDR2 FQGTGA. The CDR3 is 18 amino acids. The CDR3 spells CASSLSDLRGGGYNEQFF. In DNA, the CDR3 is TGTGCCAGCAGCTTATCGGACTTGAGAGGCGGGGGCTACAATGAGCAGTTCTTC. Combining the CDR3 with reference TRBV7-3 and TRBJ2-1 gives the whole variable domain GAGVSQTPSNKVTEKGKYVELRCDPISGHTALYWYRQSLGQGPEFLIYFQGTGAADDSGLPNDRFFAVRPEGSVSTLKIQRTERGDSAVYLCASSLSDLRGGGYNEQFFGPGTRLTVL.

This chain joins TRBV6-1 and TRBJ2-1; tentative D call: TRBD2 (5 bases). Germline CDR1 and CDR2: MNHNS and SASEGT. The V and J ends lost 4 bases and 9 bases respectively, with 25 bases between them. This CDR3 has 17 amino acids. This chain's CDR3 is CASSVTVEQVGVGEQFF. CDR3 sequence (DNA): TGTGCCAGCAGTGTAACGGTGGAGCAAGTCGGGGTCGGTGAGCAGTTCTTC.

This clonotype was recorded a few times. The gene calls are TRBV20-1 and TRBJ2-3; TRBD2 matches 11 bases. Germline-derived CDR1 and CDR2 are DFQATT and SNEGSKA (reference sequence). Trimming removed 2 bases from V and 1 base from J; junction bases left unmatched: 5. The CDR3 totals 16 residues. The chain's CDR3 is CSARLSGGAGTDTQYF. The CDR3 region has the DNA TGCAGTGCTAGACTTAGCGGGGGGGCAGGCACAGATACGCAGTATTTT.

This sequence joins TRBV27 and TRBJ1-5; D may be TRBD1 (5 bases). The CDR3 runs to 15 residues. Germline assignment: CDR1 MNHEY and CDR2 SMNVEV (reference sequence). With 2 bases removed from V and 3 bases from J, the gap between germline ends came to 11 bases. The CDR3: CASSLMGRDNQPQHF. DNA for the CDR3: TGTGCCAGCAGTTTAATGGGCAGGGACAATCAGCCCCAGCATTTT.

The chain employs TRBV20-1 and TRBJ2-7; D might be TRBD2 (6 bases). V was pared by 0 bases and J by 1 base, with 13 bases between. Germline V CDR1 and CDR2: DFQATT, SNEGSKA (reference sequence). The CDR3 is 15 residues long. The CDR3 spells CSARDLAGPSYEQYF. DNA of the CDR3: TGCAGTGCTAGAGATTTGGCGGGGCCGTCCTACGAGCAGTACTTC.

The CDR3 DNA reads TGCAGTGCTAGCGGGACTAGCGACGAGCAGTACTTC. Residues: CSASGTSDEQYF. V is TRBV20-1 and J is TRBJ2-7; 10 bases line up with TRBD2. The CDR3 contains 12 residues. Germline CDR1 and CDR2: DFQATT and SNEGSKA (reference sequence). Losses at the gene ends were 3 bases for V and 5 bases for J; bases not matched to a gene: 1.

This clonotype was observed a handful of times. The chain links TRBV19 to TRBJ2-6; the D gene is possibly TRBD1 (6 bases). The CDR3 length is 13 residues. Trimming cost V 10 bases and J 2 bases, with 9 bases left between them. Germline lookup yields CDR1 LNHDA and CDR2 SQIVND (reference sequence). Here the CDR3 reads CATQGTGANVLTF. In nucleotides, the CDR3 is TGTGCCACCCAGGGGACTGGGGCCAACGTCCTGACTTTC.

This clonotype was detected only once. The V and J genes are TRBV7-9 and TRBJ1-1; D may be TRBD1 (5 bases). CDR3 size: 16 residues. Looked up from germline, CDR1 is SEHNR and CDR2 is FQNEAQ (reference sequence). The V end lost 5 bases, the J end lost 0 bases, and 16 bases lay between the germline ends. In nucleotides, the CDR3 is TGTGCCAGCAGCGAGGGGACGGACGACATGAACACTGAAGCTTTCTTT. Protein sequence: CASSEGTDDMNTEAFF.

The rearrangement uses TRBV21-1 and TRBJ1-2; TRBD1 is taken as the D call from the table, unchecked against the DNA. TRBV21-1 is termed a pseudogene. The CDR3 spans 17 residues. CDR3 residues: CASSFPHLGGQDYGYTF. In DNA, the CDR3 is TGTGCCAGCAGCTTCCCTCACCTGGGGGGGCAGGACTATGGCTACACCTTC.

The chain is built from TRBV7-8 and TRBJ1-4, with 10 bases lining up with TRBD1. CDR1 SGHVS and CDR2 FQNEAQ come from the germline V gene. The CDR3 runs 16 residues. After removal of 1 base from V and 6 bases from J, the junction contained 5 bases not matched to a gene. CDR3 DNA sequence: TGTGCCAGCAGCTTAGTATCGACAGGGGGCGATGAAAAACTGTTTTTT. Translating gives CASSLVSTGGDEKLFF.

The chain carries TRBV29-1 and TRBJ2-7; TRBD2 matches at 10 bases. The CDR3 has 14 residues. From germline, CDR1 is SQVTM and CDR2 ANQGSEA. V gave up 3 bases and J gave up 2 bases; unmatched junction bases: 4. In DNA, the CDR3 is TGCAGCGTTGATTACAGCGGGGGGGCCTACGAGCAGTACTTC. Protein sequence: CSVDYSGGAYEQYF.

The J gene is TRBJ1-1, the V gene TRBV6-2 or TRBV6-3, with D unclear. The CDR3 extends over 15 amino acids. The germline V and J ends were trimmed by 1 base and 0 bases, with 9 bases remaining between them. Germline CDR1 reads MNHEY; CDR2 reads SVGEGT. The DNA of the CDR3 is TGTGCCAGCAGTTACTACACGGCTATGAACACTGAAGCTTTCTTT. Translation: CASSYYTAMNTEAFF.

The genes are TRBV1 and TRBJ2-7; the DNA was not used to check the table's D call, TRBD2. TRBV1 is described as a pseudogene. The CDR3 is 16 amino acids. The CDR3 bases are TGCACCAGCAGCCAAGAAGCTAGCGGGGGTCCCTACGAGCAGTACTTC. This sequence encodes CTSSQEASGGPYEQYF.

The chain carries TRBV20-1 and TRBJ2-1; D assignment may be TRBD1 or TRBD2 (5 bases each). The V and J ends lost 1 base and 9 bases respectively, with 10 bases between them. The V gene's germline CDR1 is DFQATT and CDR2 SNEGSKA (reference sequence). CDR3 length: 12 amino acids. The CDR3 protein is CSARGGASEQFF. DNA of the CDR3: TGCAGTGCTAGAGGAGGGGCGAGTGAGCAGTTCTTC.

V and J are TRBV12-3 or TRBV12-4 and TRBJ2-3, with 12 bases lining up with TRBD2. The V gene end was trimmed by 7 bases and the J gene end by 2 bases; junction bases not matched to a gene: 4. The CDR3 is made up of 15 amino acids. In DNA form, the CDR3 reads TGTGCCAGCACCCTAGCGGGGGGGAACACAGATACGCAGTATTTT. It specifies CASTLAGGNTDTQYF.

This clonotype occurred a few times. The chain carries TRBV24-1 and TRBJ1-2, with D possibly being TRBD1 (6 bases). Germline V CDR1 and CDR2: KGHDR, SFDVKD. The CDR3 loop spans 17 amino acids. V lost 4 bases, J lost 0 bases, and 17 bases lay in between. The CDR3 nucleotides read TGTGCCACCAGTGACTCCCGAACAGGGTGGGCTAACTATGGCTACACCTTC. Amino acid sequence: CATSDSRTGWANYGYTF.

V and J are TRBV23-1 and TRBJ1-2; TRBD1 aligns across 7 bases. TRBV23-1 is given ORF status, its function remaining uncertain. The CDR3 has 12 residues. Trimming took 8 bases from V and 6 from J; bases not matched to a gene: 6. CDR3 amino acids: CASVTGPHGYTF. CDR3 DNA: TGCGCCAGCGTGACAGGGCCCCATGGCTACACCTTC.

The chain is built from TRBV6-5 and TRBJ2-2, with 10 bases matching TRBD2. CDR1 is MNHEY, CDR2 SVGAGI, per germline. This CDR3 is built from 18 residues. V dropped 4 bases and J dropped 0; count of bases not matched to a gene: 8. CDR3 sequence reads: CASSSSRSGGPNTGELFF. In DNA form, the CDR3 reads TGTGCCAGCAGTTCCTCTCGTAGCGGGGGGCCGAACACCGGGGAGCTGTTTTTT.

The CDR3: CASRGLRGSNTEAFF. The DNA of the CDR3 is TGTGCCAGCAGGGGATTACGGGGATCGAACACTGAAGCTTTCTTT. The V and J genes are TRBV2 and TRBJ1-1; D call uncertain. The germline V gene encodes CDR1 SNHLY and CDR2 FYNNEI. Trimming stripped 6 bases from V and 1 base from J, with 15 bases between. The CDR3 extends over 15 amino acids.

This chain joins TRBV20-1 and TRBJ2-7; 10 positions match TRBD2. The CDR3 spans 15 residues. J was trimmed by 0 bases and V by 3 bases; bases with no gene match: 5. Per the germline V gene, CDR1 is DFQATT and CDR2 is SNEGSKA (reference sequence). The CDR3 region has the DNA TGCAGTGCTAGGTTTAGCGGGGGGTCCTCCTACGAGCAGTACTTC. It is translated as CSARFSGGSSYEQYF.

V usage is TRBV7-9 and J usage is TRBJ2-2; D uncertain. CDR3 size: 11 residues. Germline loops: CDR1 SEHNR, CDR2 FQNEAQ (reference sequence). V dropped 3 bases and J dropped 7 bases, with 3 bases sitting between them. The CDR3 DNA reads TGTGCCAGCAGCTTCGGCGGGGAGCTGTTTTTT. This translates into CASSFGGELFF.

This clonotype was observed a few times. The chain links TRBV7-6 to TRBJ1-3; D gene unclear. The V gene lost 1 base and the J gene lost 7 bases, with 11 bases spanning the gap. CDR3 size: 14 residues. Germline values: CDR1 SGHVS, CDR2 FNYEAQ. CDR3 bases: TGTGCCAGCAGCTTAGGGAAGGGTCTTAACACCATATATTTT. Its protein product is CASSLGKGLNTIYF. Full variable domain (missing parts from reference TRBV7-6 and TRBJ1-3): GAGVSQSPRYKVTKRGQDVALRCDPISGHVSLYWYRQALGQGPEFLTYFNYEAQQDKSGLPNDRFSAERPEGSISTLTIQRTEQRDSAMYRCASSLGKGLNTIYFGEGSWLTVV.